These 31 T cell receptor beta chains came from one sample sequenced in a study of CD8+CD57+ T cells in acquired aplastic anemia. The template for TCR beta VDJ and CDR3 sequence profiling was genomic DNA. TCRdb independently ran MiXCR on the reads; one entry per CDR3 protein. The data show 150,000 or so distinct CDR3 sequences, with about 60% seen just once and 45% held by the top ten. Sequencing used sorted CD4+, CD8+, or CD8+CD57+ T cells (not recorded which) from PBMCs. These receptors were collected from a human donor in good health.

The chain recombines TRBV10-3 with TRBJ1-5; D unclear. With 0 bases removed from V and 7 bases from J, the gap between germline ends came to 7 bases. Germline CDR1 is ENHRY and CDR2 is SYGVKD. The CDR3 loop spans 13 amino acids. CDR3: CAISESMAQPQHF. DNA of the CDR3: TGTGCCATCAGTGAGTCGATGGCCCAGCCCCAGCATTTT.

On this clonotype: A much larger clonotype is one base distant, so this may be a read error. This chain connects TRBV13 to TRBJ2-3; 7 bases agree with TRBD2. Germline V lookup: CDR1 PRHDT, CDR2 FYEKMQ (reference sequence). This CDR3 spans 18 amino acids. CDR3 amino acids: CASRQRTSGGSGTDTRYF. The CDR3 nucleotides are TGTGCCAGCAGACAGAGAACGTCCGGCGGGAGTGGCACAGATACGCGGTATTTT.

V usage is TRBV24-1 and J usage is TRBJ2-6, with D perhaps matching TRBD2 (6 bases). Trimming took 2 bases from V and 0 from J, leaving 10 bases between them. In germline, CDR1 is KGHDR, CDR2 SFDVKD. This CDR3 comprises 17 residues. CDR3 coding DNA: TGTGCCACCAGTGATTCGGCAGCGGGCTCTGGGGCCAACGTCCTGACTTTC. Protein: CATSDSAAGSGANVLTF.

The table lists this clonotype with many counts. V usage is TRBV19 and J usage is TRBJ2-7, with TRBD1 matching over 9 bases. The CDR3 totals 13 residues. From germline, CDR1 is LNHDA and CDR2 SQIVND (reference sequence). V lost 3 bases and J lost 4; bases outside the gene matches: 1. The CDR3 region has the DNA TGTGCCAGTAGTATCGGACAGGGGTACGAGCAGTACTTC. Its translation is CASSIGQGYEQYF.

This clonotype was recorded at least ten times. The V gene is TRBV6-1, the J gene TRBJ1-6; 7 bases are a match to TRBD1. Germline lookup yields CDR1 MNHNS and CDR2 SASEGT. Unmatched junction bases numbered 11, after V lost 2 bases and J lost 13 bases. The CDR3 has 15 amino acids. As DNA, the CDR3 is TGTGCCAGCAGTGAATACGGGACAGCGTACAATCCCCTCCACTTT. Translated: CASSEYGTAYNPLHF.

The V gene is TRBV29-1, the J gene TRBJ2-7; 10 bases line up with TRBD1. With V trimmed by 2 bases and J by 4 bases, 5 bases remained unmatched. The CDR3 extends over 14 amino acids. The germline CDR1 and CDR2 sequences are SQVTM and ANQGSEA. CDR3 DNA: TGCAGCGTTGAACTATCGGACAGGGGGTACGAGCAGTACTTC. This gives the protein CSVELSDRGYEQYF.

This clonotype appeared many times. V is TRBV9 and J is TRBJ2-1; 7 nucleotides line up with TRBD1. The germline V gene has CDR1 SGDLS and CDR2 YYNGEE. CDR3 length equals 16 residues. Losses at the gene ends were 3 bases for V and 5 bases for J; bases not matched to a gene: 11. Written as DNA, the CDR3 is TGTGCCAGCAGCGCGGAGACAGGGCCAGGGAACAATGAGCAGTTCTTC. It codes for CASSAETGPGNNEQFF.

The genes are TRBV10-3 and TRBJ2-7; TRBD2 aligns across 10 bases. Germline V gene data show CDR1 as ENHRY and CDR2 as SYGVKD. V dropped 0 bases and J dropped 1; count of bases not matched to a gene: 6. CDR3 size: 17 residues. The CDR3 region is CAISESLAGEKSYEQYF. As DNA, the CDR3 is TGTGCCATCAGTGAGTCGCTAGCGGGAGAAAAATCCTACGAGCAGTACTTC.

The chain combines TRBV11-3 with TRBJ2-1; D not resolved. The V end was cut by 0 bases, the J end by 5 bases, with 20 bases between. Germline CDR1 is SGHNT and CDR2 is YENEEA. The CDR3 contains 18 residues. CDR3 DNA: TGTGCCAGCAGCTTAGAGCCTATACACCGAGCACCTGACAATGAGCAGTTCTTC. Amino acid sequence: CASSLEPIHRAPDNEQFF.

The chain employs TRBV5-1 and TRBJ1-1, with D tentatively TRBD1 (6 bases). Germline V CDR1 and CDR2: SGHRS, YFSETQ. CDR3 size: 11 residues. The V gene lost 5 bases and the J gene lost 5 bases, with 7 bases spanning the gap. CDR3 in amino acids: CASRRGTEAFF. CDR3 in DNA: TGCGCCAGCAGGAGGGGGACTGAAGCTTTCTTT.

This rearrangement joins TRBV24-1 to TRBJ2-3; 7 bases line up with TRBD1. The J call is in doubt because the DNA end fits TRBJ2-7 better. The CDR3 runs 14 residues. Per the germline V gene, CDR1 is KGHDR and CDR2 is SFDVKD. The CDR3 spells CATTDSRGPGEQYF. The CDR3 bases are TGTGCCACCACCGACTCGAGGGGGCCGGGGGAGCAGTACTTC.

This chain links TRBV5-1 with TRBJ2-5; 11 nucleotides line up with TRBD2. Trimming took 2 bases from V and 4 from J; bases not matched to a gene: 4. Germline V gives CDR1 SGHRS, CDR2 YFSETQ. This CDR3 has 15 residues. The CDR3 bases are TGCGCCAGCAGCTTTAGCGGGGGGGCTGGAGAGACCCAGTACTTC. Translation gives CASSFSGGAGETQYF.

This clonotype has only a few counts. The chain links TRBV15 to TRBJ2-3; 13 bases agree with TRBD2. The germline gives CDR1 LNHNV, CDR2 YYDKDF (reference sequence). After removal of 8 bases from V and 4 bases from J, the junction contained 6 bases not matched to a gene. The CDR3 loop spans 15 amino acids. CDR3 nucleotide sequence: TGTGCCACCGGATCCGGGACTAGCGGGGCAGATACGCAGTATTTT. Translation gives CATGSGTSGADTQYF.

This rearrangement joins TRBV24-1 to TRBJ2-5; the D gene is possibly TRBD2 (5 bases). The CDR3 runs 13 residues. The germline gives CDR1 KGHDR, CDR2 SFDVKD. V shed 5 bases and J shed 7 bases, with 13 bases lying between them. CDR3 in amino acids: CATSGGSEGTQYF. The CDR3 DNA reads TGTGCCACCAGTGGAGGTAGCGAAGGGACCCAGTACTTC.

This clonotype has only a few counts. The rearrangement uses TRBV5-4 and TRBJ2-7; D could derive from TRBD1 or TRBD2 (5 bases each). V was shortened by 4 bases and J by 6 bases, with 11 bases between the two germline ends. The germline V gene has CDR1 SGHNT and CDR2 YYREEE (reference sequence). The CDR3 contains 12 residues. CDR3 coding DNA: TGTGCCAGCAGCCGGGGCCTGGGCGAGCAGTACTTC. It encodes CASSRGLGEQYF.

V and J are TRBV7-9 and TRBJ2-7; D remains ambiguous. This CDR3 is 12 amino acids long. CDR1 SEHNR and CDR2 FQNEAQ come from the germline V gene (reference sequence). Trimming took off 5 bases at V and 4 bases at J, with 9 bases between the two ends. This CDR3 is CASSATMYEQYF. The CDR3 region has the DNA TGTGCCAGCAGCGCCACCATGTACGAGCAGTACTTC.

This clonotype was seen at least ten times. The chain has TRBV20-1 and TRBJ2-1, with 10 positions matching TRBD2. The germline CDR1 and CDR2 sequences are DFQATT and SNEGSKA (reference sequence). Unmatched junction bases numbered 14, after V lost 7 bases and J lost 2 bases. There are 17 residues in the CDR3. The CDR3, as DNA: TGCAGTGGGTCTAGCGGGAGAGTCGGTCGGCCCTACAATGAGCAGTTCTTC. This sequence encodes CSGSSGRVGRPYNEQFF.

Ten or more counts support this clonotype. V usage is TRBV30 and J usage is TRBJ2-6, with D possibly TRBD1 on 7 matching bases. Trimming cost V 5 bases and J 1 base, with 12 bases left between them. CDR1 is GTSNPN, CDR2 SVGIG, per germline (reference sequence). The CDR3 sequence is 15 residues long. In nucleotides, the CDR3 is TGTGCCTGGGGACAGGAGGGTTCTGGGGCCAACGTCCTGACTTTC. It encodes CAWGQEGSGANVLTF.

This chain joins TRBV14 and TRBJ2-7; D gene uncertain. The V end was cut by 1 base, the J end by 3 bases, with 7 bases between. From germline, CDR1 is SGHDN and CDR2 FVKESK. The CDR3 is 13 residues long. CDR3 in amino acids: CASSQGRIYEQYF. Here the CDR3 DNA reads TGTGCCAGCAGCCAAGGACGGATCTACGAGCAGTACTTC.

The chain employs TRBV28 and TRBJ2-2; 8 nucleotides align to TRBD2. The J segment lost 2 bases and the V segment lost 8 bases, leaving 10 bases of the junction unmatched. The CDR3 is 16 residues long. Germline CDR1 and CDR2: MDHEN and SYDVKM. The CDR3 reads CASESIGGGNTGELFF. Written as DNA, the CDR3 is TGTGCCAGCGAAAGCATCGGGGGGGGTAACACCGGGGAGCTGTTTTTT.

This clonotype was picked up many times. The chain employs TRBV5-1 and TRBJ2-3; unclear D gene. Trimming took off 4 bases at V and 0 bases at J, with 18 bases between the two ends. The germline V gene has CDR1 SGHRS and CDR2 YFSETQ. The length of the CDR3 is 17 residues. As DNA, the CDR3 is TGCGCCAGCAGCCCGGAAGGGTCCGCTGGAAGCACAGATACGCAGTATTTT. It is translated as CASSPEGSAGSTDTQYF.

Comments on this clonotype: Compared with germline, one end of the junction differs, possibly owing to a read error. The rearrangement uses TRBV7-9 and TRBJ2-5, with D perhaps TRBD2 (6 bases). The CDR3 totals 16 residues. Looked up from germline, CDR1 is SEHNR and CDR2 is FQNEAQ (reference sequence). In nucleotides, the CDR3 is TGCGCCAGCAGCCCCGAAGGCGGGGCAGACCAAGAGACCCAGTACTTC. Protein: CASSPEGGADQETQYF.

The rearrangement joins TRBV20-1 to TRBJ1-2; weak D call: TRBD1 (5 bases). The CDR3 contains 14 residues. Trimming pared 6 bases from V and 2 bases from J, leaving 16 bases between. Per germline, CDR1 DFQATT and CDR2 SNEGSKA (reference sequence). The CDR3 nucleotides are TGCAGTGCCATCGTCCGGGACGGAAACTATGGCTACACCTTC. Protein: CSAIVRDGNYGYTF.

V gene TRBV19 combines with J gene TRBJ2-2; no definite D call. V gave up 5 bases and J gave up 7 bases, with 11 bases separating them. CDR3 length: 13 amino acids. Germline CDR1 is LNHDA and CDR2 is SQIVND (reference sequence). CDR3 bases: TGTGCCAGTAGTTCACCATACAGCGGGGAGCTGTTTTTT. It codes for CASSSPYSGELFF.

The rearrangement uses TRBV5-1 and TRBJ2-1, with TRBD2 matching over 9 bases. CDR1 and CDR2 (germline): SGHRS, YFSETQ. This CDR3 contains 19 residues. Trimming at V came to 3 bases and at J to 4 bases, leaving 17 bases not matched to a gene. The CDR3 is CASSSVRDAGLASYNEQFF. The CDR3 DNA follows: TGCGCCAGCAGCTCAGTCCGGGACGCAGGACTAGCGAGTTACAATGAGCAGTTCTTC.

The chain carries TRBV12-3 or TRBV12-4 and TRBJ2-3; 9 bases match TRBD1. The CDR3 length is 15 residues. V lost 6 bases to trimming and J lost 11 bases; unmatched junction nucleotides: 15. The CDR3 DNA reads TGTGCCAGCAGGCGCCGGGACAGGGATCACAATGAGCAGTATTTT. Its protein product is CASRRRDRDHNEQYF.

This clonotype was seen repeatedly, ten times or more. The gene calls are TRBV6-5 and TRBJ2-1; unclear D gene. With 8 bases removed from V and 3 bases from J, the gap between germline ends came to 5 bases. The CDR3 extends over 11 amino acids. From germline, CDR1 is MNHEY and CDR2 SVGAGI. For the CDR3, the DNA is TGTGCCAGCTCTGTCTACAATGAGCAGTTCTTC. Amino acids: CASSVYNEQFF.

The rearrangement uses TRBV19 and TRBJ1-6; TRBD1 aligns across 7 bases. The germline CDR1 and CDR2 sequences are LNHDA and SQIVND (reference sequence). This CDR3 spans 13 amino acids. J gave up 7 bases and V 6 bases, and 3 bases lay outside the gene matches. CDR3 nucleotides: TGTGCCAGTAGCCGGGACAGAAATTCACCCCTCCACTTT. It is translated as CASSRDRNSPLHF.

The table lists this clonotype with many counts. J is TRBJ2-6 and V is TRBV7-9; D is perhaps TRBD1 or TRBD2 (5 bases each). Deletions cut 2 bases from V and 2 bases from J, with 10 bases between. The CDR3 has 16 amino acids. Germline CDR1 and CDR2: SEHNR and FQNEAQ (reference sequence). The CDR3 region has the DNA TGTGCCAGCAGCTTATATGGGGACCCTGGGGCCAACGTCCTGACTTTC. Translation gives CASSLYGDPGANVLTF.

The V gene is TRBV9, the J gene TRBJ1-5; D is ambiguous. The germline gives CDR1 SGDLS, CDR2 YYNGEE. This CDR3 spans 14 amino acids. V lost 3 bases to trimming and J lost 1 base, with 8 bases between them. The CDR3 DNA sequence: TGTGCCAGCAGCGCCTCGAACAGCAATCAGCCCCAGCATTTT. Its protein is CASSASNSNQPQHF.

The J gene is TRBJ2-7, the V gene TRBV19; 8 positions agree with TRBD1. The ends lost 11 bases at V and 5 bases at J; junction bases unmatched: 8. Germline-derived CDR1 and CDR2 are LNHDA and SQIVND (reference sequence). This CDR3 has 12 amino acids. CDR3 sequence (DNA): TGTGCCTCCCGGACAGGGCCCGACGAGCAGTACTTC. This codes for CASRTGPDEQYF.